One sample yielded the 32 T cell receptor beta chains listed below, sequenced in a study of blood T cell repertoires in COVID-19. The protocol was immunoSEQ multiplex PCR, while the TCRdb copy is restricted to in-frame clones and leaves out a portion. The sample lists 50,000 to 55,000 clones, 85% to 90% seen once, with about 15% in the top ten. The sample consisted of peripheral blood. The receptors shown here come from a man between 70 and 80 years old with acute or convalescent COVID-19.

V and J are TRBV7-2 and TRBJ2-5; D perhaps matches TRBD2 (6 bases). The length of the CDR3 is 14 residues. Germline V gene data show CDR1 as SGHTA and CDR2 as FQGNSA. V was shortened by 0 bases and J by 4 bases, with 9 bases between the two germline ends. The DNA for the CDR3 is TGTGCCAGCAGCTTAGCGGGACTCCGAGAGACCCAGTACTTC. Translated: CASSLAGLRETQYF.

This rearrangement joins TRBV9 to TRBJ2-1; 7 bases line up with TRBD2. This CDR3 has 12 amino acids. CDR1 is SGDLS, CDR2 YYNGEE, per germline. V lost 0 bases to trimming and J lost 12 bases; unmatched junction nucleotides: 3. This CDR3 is CASSVESGGQFF. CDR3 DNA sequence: TGTGCCAGCAGCGTAGAGTCGGGAGGGCAGTTCTTC. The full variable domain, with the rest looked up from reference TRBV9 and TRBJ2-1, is DSGVTQTPKHLITATGQRVTLRCSPRSGDLSVYWYQQSLDQGLQFLIQYYNGEERAKGNILERFSAQQFPDLHSELNLSSLELGDSALYFCASSVESGGQFFGPGTRLTVL.

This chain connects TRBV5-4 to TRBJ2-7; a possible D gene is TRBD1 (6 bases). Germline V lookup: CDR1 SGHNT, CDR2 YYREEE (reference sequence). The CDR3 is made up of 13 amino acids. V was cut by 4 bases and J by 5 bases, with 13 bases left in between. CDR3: CASSPRQGHEQYF. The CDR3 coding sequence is TGTGCCAGCAGCCCAAGGCAGGGGCACGAGCAGTACTTC.

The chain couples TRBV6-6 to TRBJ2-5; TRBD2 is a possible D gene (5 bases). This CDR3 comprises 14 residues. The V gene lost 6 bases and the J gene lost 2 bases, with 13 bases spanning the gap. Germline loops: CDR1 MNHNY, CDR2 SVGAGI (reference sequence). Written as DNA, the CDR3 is TGTGCCAGCAGAGGTGGTGGACTTCAAGAGACCCAGTACTTC. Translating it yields CASRGGGLQETQYF.

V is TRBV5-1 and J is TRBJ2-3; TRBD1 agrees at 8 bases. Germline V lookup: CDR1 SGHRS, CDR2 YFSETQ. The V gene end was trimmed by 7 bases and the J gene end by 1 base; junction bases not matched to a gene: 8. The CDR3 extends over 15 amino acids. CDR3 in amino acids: CASHSGGGGTDTQYF. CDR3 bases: TGCGCCAGCCACTCAGGGGGCGGAGGCACAGATACGCAGTATTTT.

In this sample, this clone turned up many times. This CDR3 reads CSGETDGYGYTF. The CDR3 DNA is TGCAGCGGGGAGACGGACGGCTATGGCTACACCTTC. V and J are TRBV29-1 and TRBJ1-2, with no clear D. The CDR3 is 12 residues long. V was cut by 7 bases and J by 4 bases, with 13 bases left in between. Germline V gene sequence: CDR1 SQVTM, CDR2 ANQGSEA.

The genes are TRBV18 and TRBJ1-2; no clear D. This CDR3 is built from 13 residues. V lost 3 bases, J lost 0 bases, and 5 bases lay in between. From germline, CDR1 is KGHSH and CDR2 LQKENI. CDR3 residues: CASSPTSNYGYTF. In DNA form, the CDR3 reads TGTGCCAGCTCACCGACATCTAACTATGGCTACACCTTC.

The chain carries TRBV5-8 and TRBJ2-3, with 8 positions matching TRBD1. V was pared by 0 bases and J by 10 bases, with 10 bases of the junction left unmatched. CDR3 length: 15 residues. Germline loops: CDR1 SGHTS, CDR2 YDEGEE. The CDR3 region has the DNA TGTGCCAGCAGCTTGGTGAGACAGGGGCCTCGGGCGCAGTATTTT. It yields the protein CASSLVRQGPRAQYF.

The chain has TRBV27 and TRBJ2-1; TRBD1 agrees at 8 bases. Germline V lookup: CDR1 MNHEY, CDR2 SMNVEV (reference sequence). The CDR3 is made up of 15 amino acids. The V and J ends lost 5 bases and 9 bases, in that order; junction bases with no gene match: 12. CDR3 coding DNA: TGTGCCAGCAGTCGCTGGACAGGGAAGGAAAGTGAGCAGTTCTTC. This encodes CASSRWTGKESEQFF.

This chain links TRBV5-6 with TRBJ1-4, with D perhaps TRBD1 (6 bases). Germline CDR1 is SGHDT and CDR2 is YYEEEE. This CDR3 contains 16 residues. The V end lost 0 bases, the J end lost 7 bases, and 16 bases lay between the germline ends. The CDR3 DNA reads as TGTGCCAGCAGCTTGGGATCCTACAGGGAGACTGAAAAACTGTTTTTT. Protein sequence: CASSLGSYRETEKLFF.

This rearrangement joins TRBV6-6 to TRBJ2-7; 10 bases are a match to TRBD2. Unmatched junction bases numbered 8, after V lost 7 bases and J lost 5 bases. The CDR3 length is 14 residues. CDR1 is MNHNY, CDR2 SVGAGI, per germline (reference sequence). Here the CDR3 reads CASNQAGGPDEQYF. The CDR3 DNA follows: TGTGCCAGCAACCAAGCGGGAGGGCCAGACGAGCAGTACTTC.

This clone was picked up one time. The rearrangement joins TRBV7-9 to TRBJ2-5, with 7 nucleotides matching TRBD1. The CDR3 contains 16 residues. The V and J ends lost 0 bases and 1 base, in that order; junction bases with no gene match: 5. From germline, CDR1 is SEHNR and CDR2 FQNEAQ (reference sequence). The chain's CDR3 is CASSLALQGPQETQYF. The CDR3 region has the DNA TGTGCCAGCAGCTTAGCGTTACAGGGGCCCCAAGAGACCCAGTACTTC.

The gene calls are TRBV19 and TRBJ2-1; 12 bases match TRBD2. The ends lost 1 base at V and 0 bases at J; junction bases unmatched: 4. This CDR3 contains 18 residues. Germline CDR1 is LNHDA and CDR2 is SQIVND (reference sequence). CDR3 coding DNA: TGTGCCAGTAGTATAGGACTAGCGGGAGCCTTCTCCTACAATGAGCAGTTCTTC. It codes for CASSIGLAGAFSYNEQFF.

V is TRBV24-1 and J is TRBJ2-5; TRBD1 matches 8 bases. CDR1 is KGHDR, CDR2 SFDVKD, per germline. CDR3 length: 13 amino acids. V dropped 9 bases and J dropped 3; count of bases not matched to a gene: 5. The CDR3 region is CATYMTGEETQYF. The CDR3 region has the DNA TGTGCCACCTATATGACAGGGGAAGAGACCCAGTACTTC.

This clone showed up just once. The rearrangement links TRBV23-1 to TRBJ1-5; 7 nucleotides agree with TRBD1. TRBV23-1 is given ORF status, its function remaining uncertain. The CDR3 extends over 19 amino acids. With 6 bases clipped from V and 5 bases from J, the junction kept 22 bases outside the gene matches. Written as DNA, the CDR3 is TGCGCCAGCAGCCCTAAGGGGGCCACGGGACGGCCGACTTATCAGCCCCAGCATTTT. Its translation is CASSPKGATGRPTYQPQHF.

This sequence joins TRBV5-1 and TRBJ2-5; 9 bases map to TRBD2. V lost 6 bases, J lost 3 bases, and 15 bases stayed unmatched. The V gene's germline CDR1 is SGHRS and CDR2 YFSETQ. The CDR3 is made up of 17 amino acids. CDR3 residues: CASMNDGGRGWEETQYF. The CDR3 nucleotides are TGCGCCAGCATGAACGACGGCGGGAGGGGTTGGGAAGAGACCCAGTACTTC.

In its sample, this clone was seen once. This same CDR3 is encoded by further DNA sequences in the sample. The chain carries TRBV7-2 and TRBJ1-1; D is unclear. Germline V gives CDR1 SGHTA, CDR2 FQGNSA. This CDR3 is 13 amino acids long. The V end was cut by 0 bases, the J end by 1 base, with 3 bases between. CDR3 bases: TGTGCCAGCAGCTTAGCGGCGAACACTGAAGCTTTCTTT. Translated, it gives CASSLAANTEAFF. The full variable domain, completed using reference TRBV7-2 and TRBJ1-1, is GAGVSQSPSNKVTEKGKDVELRCDPISGHTALYWYRQSLGQGLEFLIYFQGNSAPDKSGLPSDRFSAERTGGSVSTLTIQRTQQEDSAVYLCASSLAANTEAFFGQGTRLTVV.

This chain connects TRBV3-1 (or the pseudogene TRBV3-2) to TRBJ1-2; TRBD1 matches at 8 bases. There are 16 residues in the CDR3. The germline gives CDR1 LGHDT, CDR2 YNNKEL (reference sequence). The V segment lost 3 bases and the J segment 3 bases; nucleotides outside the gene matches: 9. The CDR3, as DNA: TGTGCCAGCAGCCACCTCGGGACAGGACGTCACTATGGCTACACCTTC. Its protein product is CASSHLGTGRHYGYTF.

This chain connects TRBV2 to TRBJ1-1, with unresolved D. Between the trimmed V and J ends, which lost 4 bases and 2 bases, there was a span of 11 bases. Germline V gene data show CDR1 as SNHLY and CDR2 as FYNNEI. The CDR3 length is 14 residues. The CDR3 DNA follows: TGTGCCAGCAGTGGGCAGGCAGCTAACACTGAAGCTTTCTTT. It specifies CASSGQAANTEAFF.

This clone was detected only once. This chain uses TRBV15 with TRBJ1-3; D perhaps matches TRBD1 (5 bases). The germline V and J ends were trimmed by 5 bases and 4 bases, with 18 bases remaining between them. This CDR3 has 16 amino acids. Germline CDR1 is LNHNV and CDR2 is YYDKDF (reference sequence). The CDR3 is CATSLPGRGVGNTIYF. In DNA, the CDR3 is TGTGCCACCAGCCTCCCGGGGAGGGGCGTCGGAAACACCATATATTTT.

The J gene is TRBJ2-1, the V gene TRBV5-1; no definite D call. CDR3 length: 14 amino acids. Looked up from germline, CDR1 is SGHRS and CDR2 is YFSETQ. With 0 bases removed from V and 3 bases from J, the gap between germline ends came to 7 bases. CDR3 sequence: CASSLDGFYNEQFF. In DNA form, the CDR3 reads TGCGCCAGCAGCTTGGACGGGTTCTACAATGAGCAGTTCTTC.

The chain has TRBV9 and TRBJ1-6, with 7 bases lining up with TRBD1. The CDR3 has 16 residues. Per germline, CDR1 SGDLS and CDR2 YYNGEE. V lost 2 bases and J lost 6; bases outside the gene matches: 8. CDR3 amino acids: CASSVGTGTANSPLHF. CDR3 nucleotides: TGTGCCAGCAGCGTGGGTACCGGGACAGCTAATTCACCCCTCCACTTT.

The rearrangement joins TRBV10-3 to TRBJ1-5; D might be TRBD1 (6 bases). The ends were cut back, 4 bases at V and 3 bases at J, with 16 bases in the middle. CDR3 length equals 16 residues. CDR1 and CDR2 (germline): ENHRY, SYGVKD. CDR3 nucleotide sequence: TGTGCCATCAGTGGTGGGGGACACGAGACCAATCAGCCCCAGCATTTT. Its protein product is CAISGGGHETNQPQHF.

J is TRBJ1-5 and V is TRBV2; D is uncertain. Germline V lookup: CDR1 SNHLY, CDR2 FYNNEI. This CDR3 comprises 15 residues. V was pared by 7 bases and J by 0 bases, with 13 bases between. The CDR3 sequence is CASKPEVDSNQPQHF. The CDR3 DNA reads TGTGCCAGCAAACCAGAAGTCGATAGCAATCAGCCCCAGCATTTT.

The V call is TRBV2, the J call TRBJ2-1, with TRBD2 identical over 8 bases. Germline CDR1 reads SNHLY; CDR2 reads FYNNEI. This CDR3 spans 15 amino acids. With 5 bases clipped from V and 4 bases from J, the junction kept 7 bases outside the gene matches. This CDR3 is CASSPLAGSYNEQFF. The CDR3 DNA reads TGTGCCAGCAGTCCTTTAGCGGGATCTTACAATGAGCAGTTCTTC. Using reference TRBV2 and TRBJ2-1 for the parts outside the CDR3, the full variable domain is EPEVTQTPSHQVTQMGQEVILRCVPISNHLYFYWYRQILGQKVEFLVSFYNNEISEKSEIFDDQFSVERPDGSNFTLKIRSTKLEDSAMYFCASSPLAGSYNEQFFGPGTRLTVL.

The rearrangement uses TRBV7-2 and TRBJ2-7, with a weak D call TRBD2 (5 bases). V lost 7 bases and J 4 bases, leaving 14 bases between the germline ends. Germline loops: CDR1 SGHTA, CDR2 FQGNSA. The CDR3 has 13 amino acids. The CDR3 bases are TGTGCCAGCACCATCTCGAGGGAGTACGAGCAGTACTTC. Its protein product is CASTISREYEQYF.

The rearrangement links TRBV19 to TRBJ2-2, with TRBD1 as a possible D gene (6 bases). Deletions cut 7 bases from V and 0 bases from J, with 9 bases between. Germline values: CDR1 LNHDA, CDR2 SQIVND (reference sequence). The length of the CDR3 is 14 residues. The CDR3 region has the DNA TGTGCCAGTAAAGGACAGCCGAACACCGGGGAGCTGTTTTTT. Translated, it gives CASKGQPNTGELFF.

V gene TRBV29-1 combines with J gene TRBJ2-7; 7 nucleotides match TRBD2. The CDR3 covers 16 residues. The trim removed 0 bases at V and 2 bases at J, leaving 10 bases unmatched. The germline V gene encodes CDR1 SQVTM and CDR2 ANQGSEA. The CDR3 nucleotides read TGCAGCGTTGAAGATCCGGAGGGGACTAATACCTACGAGCAGTACTTC. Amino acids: CSVEDPEGTNTYEQYF.

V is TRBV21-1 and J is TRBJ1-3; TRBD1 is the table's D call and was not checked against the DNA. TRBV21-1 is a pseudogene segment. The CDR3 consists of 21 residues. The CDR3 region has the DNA TGTGCCAGCAGCAAACCGTGGAGGACAGGGCCTCCCTTAAGCTCTGGAAACACCATATATTTT. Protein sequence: CASSKPWRTGPPLSSGNTIYF.

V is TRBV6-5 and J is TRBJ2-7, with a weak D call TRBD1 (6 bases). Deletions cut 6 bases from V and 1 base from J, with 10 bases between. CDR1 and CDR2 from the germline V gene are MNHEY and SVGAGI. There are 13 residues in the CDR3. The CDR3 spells CASSRDNSYEQYF. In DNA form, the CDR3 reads TGTGCCAGCAGCCGGGACAATTCCTACGAGCAGTACTTC.

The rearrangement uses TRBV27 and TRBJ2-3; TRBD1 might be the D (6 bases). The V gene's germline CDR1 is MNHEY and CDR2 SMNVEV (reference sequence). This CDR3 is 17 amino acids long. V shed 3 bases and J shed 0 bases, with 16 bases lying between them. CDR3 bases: TGTGCCAGCAGTTTTCTCTTCCGGGACACTAGCACAGATACGCAGTATTTT. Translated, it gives CASSFLFRDTSTDTQYF.

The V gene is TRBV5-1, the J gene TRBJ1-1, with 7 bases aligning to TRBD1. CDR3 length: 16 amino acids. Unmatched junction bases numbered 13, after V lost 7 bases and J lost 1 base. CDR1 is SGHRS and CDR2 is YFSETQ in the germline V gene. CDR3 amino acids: CASSERAGGTNTEAFF. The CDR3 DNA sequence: TGCGCCAGCTCGGAGAGAGCAGGGGGTACGAACACTGAAGCTTTCTTT.